The subject of this entry is one TCR beta chain. Its antigen remains unidentified. The sample holds no much larger clone one base away, and base qualities are not on file. The immunoSEQ Assay, a bias-controlled multiplex PCR, was used to amplify TCRbeta CDR3 regions from genomic DNA. The original pipeline was this. Nucleated cell counts per sample were estimated from amplification of reference gene primers within the assay. To quantify the absolute abundance of each unique TCRbeta CDR3 rearrangement, sequence reads were collapsed and filtered. For each sample, productive Simpson clonality was calculated as the square root of Simpson's diversity index over productive rearrangements. TCRdb provides this immuneACCESS table in a form limited to in-frame rearrangements. Some clones are lacking; in checked studies, under half of them reflect an unresolved V gene, and why the rest are absent is not known. V and J calls plus clone size are reproduced from that table; the DNA served to infer D and trimming. This sample gives a few hundred thousand clones in total; 87% of them show up just once. Jointly, the top ten make up around 2.1% of the sample.

This entry is derived from a study of blood T cell repertoires in COVID-19 (dated by TCRdb to about 2020). Regarding the research as a whole: Samples from collaborators originated in the United States, Italy and Spain and spanned both the acute and convalescent phases of COVID-19. The material from the prospective study consisted of cDNA or gDNA derived from T cells, B-cell-depleted T cells, or PBMCs. Deeply sampled blood TCRbeta repertoires from subjects exposed to, actively infected with, or recovered from COVID-19 were included in the dataset. The repertoires were released in a freely available public database meant as a resource for research on the immune response to SARS-CoV-2. Samples were obtained from the ongoing ImmuneRACE study (first 160 participants) and from 1,254 subjects provided by 6 global collaborators. Nearly every sample came with metadata listing a de-identified subject ID, COVID-19 status, age in years and sex. Where available, HLA class I and class II types were taken from metadata supplied by the sample provider and were not determined by assay-based typing. Overall results and qualifications from the work: Clinical and demographic metadata were provided uncurated, with the amount varying by source and participant.

The junction carries 8 bases between V and J, which are trimmed by 1 base and 5 bases respectively. The CDR3 holds 13 amino acids from the cysteine to the phenylalanine. Only CDR3 DNA remains: 39 bases, in frame from the first base. The collaborating institutions used their own protocols to collect whole blood in K2EDTA tubes. For TCRbeta analysis, collaborator samples were shipped as frozen whole blood, as isolated PBMCs, or as DNA extracted from either sample type. This receptor was identified in a man aged 18 to 30 with active or convalescent COVID-19. Here the chain combines TRBV12-3 or TRBV12-4 and TRBJ2-5, with no D gene named confidently. Sample: peripheral blood. The DNA sequence is given as TGTGCCAGCAGTTTAGAGAGTGCCGAGACCCAGTACTTC. Its translation reads: CASSLESAETQYF.